These T cell receptor beta chains were read from a single sample in a study of Ad26.COV2.S vaccination and SARS-CoV-2 variants. Repertoires were generated with immunoSEQ multiplex PCR, while TCRdb's copy carries only in-frame clones and drops some. The sample carries about half a million clones, 80% to 90% recorded once. The specimen comprised peripheral blood, sampled in a trial of Ad26.COV2.S vaccine versus placebo. These TCRs come from a person between 18 and 60 years old who received the Ad26.COV2.S COVID-19 vaccine or a placebo. Both conserved end residues are trimmed from each CDR3.

V gene	J gene	CDR3 protein
TRBV5-4	TRBJ1-2	ASTWAGYYGYT
TRBV6-5	TRBJ2-3	ASSYAGQYTDTQY
TRBV4-1	TRBJ2-5	ASRPRLAGGQKETQY
TRBV11-3	TRBJ2-1	ASSLGGSIGNEQF
TRBV18	TRBJ2-7	ASSPPGQGPYEQY
TRBV10-3	TRBJ2-2	AISGDSLSVDTGELF
TRBV6-5	TRBJ2-1	ASTLTGTAYNEQF
TRBV15	TRBJ1-2	ATSSREPGPYGYT
TRBV18	TRBJ2-1	ASSPLTGTSGSSYNEQF
TRBV9	TRBJ1-2	ASSPRTGSYGYT
TRBV7-9	TRBJ2-7	ASSRSTGPLSSYEQY
TRBV5-1	TRBJ2-1	ASSGGNEQF
TRBV2	TRBJ2-3	ASRPGLADFTDTQY
TRBV19	TRBJ2-1	ASQRGTYNEQF
TRBV12-2	TRBJ2-5	ASRSTRWAGVLGETQY
TRBV6-5	TRBJ1-2	ASSYSIYTGTFGYT
TRBV5-1	TRBJ1-2	ASTETATNYGYT
TRBV6-5	TRBJ1-2	ASSYSDRAYGYT
TRBV7-9	TRBJ2-7	ASTFPGAYEQY
TRBV20-1	TRBJ2-7	SASGGGQSYEQY
TRBV18	TRBJ2-7	ASSPGQGHEQY
TRBV29-1	TRBJ1-5	SVGGDQPQH
TRBV5-8	TRBJ1-6	ASSSEPEYNSPLH
TRBV6-5	TRBJ1-1	ASSPGGGLATEAF
TRBV3-1/TRBV3-2	TRBJ2-5	ASSQLLAGGPSKETQY
TRBV4-2	TRBJ1-5	ASSQGAGFGQPQH